Listed below are T cell receptor beta chains from one sample, sequenced in a study of cytomegalovirus exposure and HLA in healthy donors. Some clones are missing from TCRdb's copy, which holds only in-frame ones; the method was immunoSEQ multiplex PCR. The sample lists about 180,000 clones; around 77% were seen once. The sequenced sample consisted of PBMCs. Receptors were obtained from a man aged 60 to 75 in good health and CMV-seronegative. Both conserved end residues are part of each CDR3. D genes are given only for firm matches. Expanded clones get a size class; other rows say once, few or many, or leave the size out.

clone_size	v_call	d_call	j_call	cdr3_aa	cdr3_nt
-	TRBV5-1	-	TRBJ2-5	CASSLAPSVVETQYF	TGCGCCAGCAGCTTGGCCCCTAGCGTGGTGGAGACCCAGTACTTC
-	TRBV5-1	TRBD1	TRBJ2-3	CASSPGRDRPTDTQYF	TGCGCCAGCAGCCCGGGGCGGGACAGGCCCACAGATACGCAGTATTTT
few	TRBV2	-	TRBJ1-4	CASSGQTNEKLFF	TGTGCCAGCAGTGGGCAGACAAATGAAAAACTGTTTTTT
-	TRBV13	-	TRBJ2-7	CASSPTGAEKYEQYF	TGTGCCAGCAGCCCTACTGGGGCGGAAAAATACGAGCAGTACTTC
-	TRBV6-1	TRBD1	TRBJ2-2	CASSWTGGDGELFF	TGTGCCAGCAGCTGGACAGGGGGGGACGGGGAGCTGTTTTTT
-	TRBV6-1	-	TRBJ1-4	CASSENRAGAGELFF	TGTGCCAGCAGTGAAAATAGGGCAGGGGCGGGGGAACTGTTTTTT
-	TRBV4-1	TRBD2	TRBJ2-7	CASSQESGGSPYEQYF	TGCGCCAGCAGCCAAGAGTCCGGCGGGAGCCCCTACGAGCAGTACTTC
-	TRBV19	-	TRBJ1-5	CASSIQDNNQPQHF	TGTGCCAGTAGTATACAGGATAATAATCAGCCCCAGCATTTT
-	TRBV7-8	-	TRBJ1-2	CASSLTNIPNYGYTF	TGTGCCAGCAGCTTAACAAACATACCTAACTATGGCTACACCTTC
many	TRBV18	-	TRBJ1-1	CASSPERGNTEAFF	TGTGCCAGCTCACCAGAGCGGGGTAACACTGAAGCTTTCTTT
-	TRBV7-6	TRBD1	TRBJ1-1	CASSLGQGTEAFF	TGTGCCAGCAGCTTGGGACAGGGCACTGAAGCTTTCTTT
-	TRBV5-1	TRBD2	TRBJ2-5	CASSLSGQETQYF	TGCGCCAGCAGCCTTAGCGGGCAAGAGACCCAGTACTTC
-	TRBV14	TRBD2	TRBJ2-5	CASSRMGGSRETQYF	TGTGCCAGCAGCCGAATGGGGGGGAGCAGAGAGACCCAGTACTTC
-	TRBV5-1	TRBD1	TRBJ1-2	CASSLVTGGASGYTF	TGCGCCAGCAGCTTGGTGACAGGGGGCGCGTCTGGCTACACCTTC
-	TRBV7-2	-	TRBJ2-1	CASSLAGGIYNEQFF	TGTGCCAGCAGCTTAGCGGGAGGTATTTACAATGAGCAGTTCTTC
-	TRBV21-1	-	TRBJ1-3	CASSKVAGAGNTIYF	TGTGCCAGCAGCAAAGTTGCGGGGGCGGGGAACACCATATATTTT
-	TRBV13	-	TRBJ1-1	CASSFGTTEAFF	TGTGCCAGCAGCTTCGGGACAACTGAAGCTTTCTTT
once	TRBV7-6	TRBD1	TRBJ1-2	CASSLRAPGQANYGYTF	TGTGCCAGCAGCCTTCGAGCTCCGGGACAGGCTAACTATGGCTACACCTTC
-	TRBV5-6	TRBD1	TRBJ2-7	CASSSQGVFYEQYF	TGTGCCAGCAGCTCTCAGGGGGTGTTCTACGAGCAGTACTTC
-	TRBV30	-	TRBJ1-4	CAWSLGQSEKLFF	TGTGCCTGGAGTTTAGGACAGAGTGAAAAACTGTTTTTT
-	TRBV5-4	TRBD2	TRBJ2-3	CASSLGGSGSTDTQYF	TGTGCCAGCAGCTTGGGGGGTAGCGGGAGCACAGATACGCAGTATTTT